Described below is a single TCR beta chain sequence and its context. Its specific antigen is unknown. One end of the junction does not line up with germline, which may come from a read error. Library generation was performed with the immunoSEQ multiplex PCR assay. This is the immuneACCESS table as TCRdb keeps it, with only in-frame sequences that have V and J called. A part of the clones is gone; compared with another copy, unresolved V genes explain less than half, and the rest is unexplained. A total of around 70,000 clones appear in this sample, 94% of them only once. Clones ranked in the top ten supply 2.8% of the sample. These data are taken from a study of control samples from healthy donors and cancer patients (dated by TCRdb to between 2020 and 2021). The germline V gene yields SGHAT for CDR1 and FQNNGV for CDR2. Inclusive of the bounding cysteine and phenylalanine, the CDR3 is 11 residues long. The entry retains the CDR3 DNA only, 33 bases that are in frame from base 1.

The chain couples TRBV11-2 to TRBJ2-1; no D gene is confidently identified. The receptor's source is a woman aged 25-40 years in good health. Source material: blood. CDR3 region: CASILNNEQFF. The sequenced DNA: TGTGCCAGCATCTTAAACAATGAGCAGTTCTTC.